Listed here are 2 T cell receptor beta chains from one sample, sequenced in a study of blood T cell repertoires in COVID-19 (dated by TCRdb to the early 2020s). The method behind the library was the immunoSEQ multiplex PCR assay. The clones in this table, taken by TCRdb from immuneACCESS, are in-frame only. Not every clone is retained; where verified, under half of the shortfall comes from an unresolved V gene, and the cause of the rest is unknown. In all, the sample holds over 250,000 clones, and more than 75% of those were seen once. Together, the top ten hold about 2.7% of the sample. Sequencing was performed on PBMCs or T cells enriched from blood (not recorded which). The receptors come from a woman between 18 and 29 years old who had recovered from COVID-19.

The chain joins TRBV7-9 to TRBJ2-5; D is unclear. The germline CDR1 and CDR2 sequences are SEHNR and FQNEAQ (reference sequence). V was shortened by 3 bases and J by 1 base, with 9 bases between the two germline ends. The CDR3 is 14 amino acids. CDR3 coding DNA: TGTGCCAGCAGCTTTAAAACAGTCCAAGAGACCCAGTACTTC. It encodes CASSFKTVQETQYF.

J is TRBJ1-2 and V is TRBV27, with 7 bases aligning to TRBD1. In germline, CDR1 is MNHEY, CDR2 SMNVEV (reference sequence). This CDR3 spans 14 amino acids. V shed 3 bases and J 5 bases; nucleotides not matched to a gene: 6. CDR3 in amino acids: CASSFSGGAYGYTF. In DNA, the CDR3 is TGTGCCAGCAGTTTTTCAGGGGGTGCATATGGCTACACCTTC.